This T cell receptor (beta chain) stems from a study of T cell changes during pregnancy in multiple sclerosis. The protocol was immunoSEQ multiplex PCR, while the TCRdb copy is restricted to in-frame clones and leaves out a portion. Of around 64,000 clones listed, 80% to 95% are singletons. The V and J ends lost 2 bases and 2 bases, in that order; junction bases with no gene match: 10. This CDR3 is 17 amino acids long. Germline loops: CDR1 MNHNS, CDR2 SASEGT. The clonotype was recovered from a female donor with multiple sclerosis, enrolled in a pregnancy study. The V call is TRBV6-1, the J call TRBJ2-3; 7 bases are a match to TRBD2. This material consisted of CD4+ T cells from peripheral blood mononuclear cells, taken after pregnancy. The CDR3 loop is CASSESSAGAYTDTQYF. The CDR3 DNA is TGTGCCAGCAGTGAATCCTCGGCGGGAGCGTACACAGATACGCAGTATTTT.